This TCR beta chain was sequenced in a study of metastatic and nonmetastatic thyroid tumors. Authors' data handling: In papillary thyroid cancer, a distant-metastasis classifier was built using CDR3 differences across clinicopathological groups. TCRdb redid the clone calls on the PCR reads using MiXCR. The V and J calls were determined by TCRdb, not by the authors. The sample has 20,000 or so clones, 9.5% to 13% seen once. Treatment of any kind had been given to no patient before thyroid surgery. Germline trimming cut 4 bases from V and 1 base from J; bases unmatched to any gene: 4. Germline V CDR1 and CDR2: SNHLY, FYNNEI. This CDR3 region has 14 residues. Many counts were recorded for this clone.

The source material was blood. This chain links TRBV2 with TRBJ2-7; TRBD1 matches at 7 bases. The TCR was taken from a female donor with papillary thyroid cancer or a benign thyroid nodule (not recorded which). Some clones in this sample may be carry-over from other donors' samples. Here the CDR3 DNA reads TGTGCCAGCAGTGGCGCACAGGGGTCCTACGAGCAGTACTTC. Amino acids: CASSGAQGSYEQYF.